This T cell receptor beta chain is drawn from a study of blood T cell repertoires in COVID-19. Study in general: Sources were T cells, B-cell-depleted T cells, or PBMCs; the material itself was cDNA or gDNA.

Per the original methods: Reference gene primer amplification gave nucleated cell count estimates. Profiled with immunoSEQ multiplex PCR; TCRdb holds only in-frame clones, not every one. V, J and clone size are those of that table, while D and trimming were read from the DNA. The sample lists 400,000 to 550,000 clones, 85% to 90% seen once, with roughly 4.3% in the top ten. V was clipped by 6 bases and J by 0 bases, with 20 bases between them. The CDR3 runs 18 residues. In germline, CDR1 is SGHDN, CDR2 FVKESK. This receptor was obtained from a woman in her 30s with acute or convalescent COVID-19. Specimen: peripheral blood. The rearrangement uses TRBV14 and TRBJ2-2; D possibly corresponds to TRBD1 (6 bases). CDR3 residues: CASSRNTYGTTNTGELFF. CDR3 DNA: TGTGCCAGCAGTCGAAACACGTACGGGACAACGAACACCGGGGAGCTGTTTTTT.